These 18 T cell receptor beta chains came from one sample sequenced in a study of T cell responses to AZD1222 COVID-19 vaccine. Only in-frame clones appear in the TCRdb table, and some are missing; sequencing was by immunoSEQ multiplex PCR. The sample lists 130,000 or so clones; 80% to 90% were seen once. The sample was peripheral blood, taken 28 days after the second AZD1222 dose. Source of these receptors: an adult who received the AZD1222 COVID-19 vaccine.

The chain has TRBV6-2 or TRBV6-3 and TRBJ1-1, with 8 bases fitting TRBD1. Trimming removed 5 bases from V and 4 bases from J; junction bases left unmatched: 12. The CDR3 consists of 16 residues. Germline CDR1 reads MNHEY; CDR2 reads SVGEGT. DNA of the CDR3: TGTGCCAGCAGTCCGCACGGACAGGGAGGTCTCACTGAAGCTTTCTTT. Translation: CASSPHGQGGLTEAFF.

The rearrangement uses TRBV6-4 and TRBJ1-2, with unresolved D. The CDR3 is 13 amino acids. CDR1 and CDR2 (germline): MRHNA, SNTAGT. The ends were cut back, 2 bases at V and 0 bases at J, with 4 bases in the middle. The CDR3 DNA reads TGTGCCAGCAGTGACCCCTCTAACTATGGCTACACCTTC. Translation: CASSDPSNYGYTF.

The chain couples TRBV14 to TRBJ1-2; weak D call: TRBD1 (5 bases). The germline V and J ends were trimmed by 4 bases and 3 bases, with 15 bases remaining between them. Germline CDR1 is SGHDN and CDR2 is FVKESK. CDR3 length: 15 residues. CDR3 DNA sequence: TGTGCCAGCAGCCCCCGGGACGGTTATGACTATGGCTACACCTTC. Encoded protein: CASSPRDGYDYGYTF.

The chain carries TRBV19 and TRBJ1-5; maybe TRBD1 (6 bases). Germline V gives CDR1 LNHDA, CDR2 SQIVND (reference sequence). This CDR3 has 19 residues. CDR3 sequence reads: CASNTAGRGVPLPNQPQHF. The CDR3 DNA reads TGTGCAAGCAATACCGCCGGCAGGGGCGTCCCATTGCCAAATCAGCCCCAGCATTTT.

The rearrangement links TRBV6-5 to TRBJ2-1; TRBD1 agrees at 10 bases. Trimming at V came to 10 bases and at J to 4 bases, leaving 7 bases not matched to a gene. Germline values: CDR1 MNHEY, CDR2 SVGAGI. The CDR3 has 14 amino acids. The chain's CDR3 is CATTGDRGYNEQFF. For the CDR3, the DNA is TGTGCCACCACGGGGGACAGGGGTTACAATGAGCAGTTCTTC.

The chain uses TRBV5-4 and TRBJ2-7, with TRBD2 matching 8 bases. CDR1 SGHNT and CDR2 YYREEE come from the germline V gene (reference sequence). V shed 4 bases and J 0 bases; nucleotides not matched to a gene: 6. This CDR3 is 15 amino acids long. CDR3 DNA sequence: TGTGCCAGCAGCAAGAAGCGGGGGAACTCCTACGAGCAGTACTTC. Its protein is CASSKKRGNSYEQYF.

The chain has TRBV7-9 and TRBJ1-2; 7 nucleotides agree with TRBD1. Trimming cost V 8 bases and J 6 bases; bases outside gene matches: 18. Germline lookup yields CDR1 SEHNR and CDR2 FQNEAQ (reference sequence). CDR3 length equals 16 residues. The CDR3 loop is CASQKVGTELRDGYTF. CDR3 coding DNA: TGTGCCAGCCAAAAGGTGGGGACAGAGCTCCGGGATGGCTACACCTTC.

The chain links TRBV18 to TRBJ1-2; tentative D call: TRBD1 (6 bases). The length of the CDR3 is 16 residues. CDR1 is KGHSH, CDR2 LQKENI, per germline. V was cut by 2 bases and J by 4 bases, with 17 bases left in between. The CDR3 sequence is CASSPTSGRGGYGYTF. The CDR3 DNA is TGTGCCAGCTCACCAACATCGGGCAGGGGAGGCTATGGCTACACCTTC.

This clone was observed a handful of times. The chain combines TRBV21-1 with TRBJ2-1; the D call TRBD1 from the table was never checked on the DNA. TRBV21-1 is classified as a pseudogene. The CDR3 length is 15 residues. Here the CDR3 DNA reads TGTGCCAGCAGCCACCCCGCGAGGGGGAACCATGAGCAGTTCTTC. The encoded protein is CASSHPARGNHEQFF.

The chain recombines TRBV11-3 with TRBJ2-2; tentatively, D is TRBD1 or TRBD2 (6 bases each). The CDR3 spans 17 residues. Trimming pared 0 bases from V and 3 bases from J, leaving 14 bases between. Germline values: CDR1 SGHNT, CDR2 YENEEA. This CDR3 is CASSLDWGASDTGELFF. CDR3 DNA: TGTGCCAGCAGCTTAGATTGGGGGGCGAGCGACACCGGGGAGCTGTTTTTT. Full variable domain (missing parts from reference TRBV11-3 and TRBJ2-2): EAGVVQSPRYKIIEKKQPVAFWCNPISGHNTLYWYLQNLGQGPELLIRYENEEAVDDSQLPKDRFSAERLKGVDSTLKIQPAELGDSAVYLCASSLDWGASDTGELFFGEGSRLTVL.

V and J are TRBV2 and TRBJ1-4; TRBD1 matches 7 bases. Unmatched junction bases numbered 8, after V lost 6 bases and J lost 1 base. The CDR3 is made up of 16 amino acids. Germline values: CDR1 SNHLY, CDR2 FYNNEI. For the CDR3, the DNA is TGTGCCAGCAGGGCCAGGGGGGGCGGAACTAATGAAAAACTGTTTTTT. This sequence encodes CASRARGGGTNEKLFF.

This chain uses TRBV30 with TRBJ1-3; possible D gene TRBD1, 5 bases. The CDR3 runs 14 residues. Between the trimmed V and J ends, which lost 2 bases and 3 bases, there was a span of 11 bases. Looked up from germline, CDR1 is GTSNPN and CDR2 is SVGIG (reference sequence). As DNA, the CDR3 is TGTGCCTGGAGTCCCGGGGGGTTTGGAAACACCATATATTTT. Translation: CAWSPGGFGNTIYF.

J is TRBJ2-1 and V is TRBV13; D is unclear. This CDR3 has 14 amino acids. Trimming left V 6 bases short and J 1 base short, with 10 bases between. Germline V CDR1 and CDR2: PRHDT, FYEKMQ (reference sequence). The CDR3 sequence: CASRRSFSYNEQFF. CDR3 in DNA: TGTGCCAGCAGACGAAGTTTTTCCTACAATGAGCAGTTCTTC.

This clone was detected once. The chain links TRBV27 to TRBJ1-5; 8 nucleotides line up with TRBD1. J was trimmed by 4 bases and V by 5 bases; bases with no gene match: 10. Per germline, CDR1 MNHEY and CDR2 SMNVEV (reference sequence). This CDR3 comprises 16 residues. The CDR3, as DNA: TGTGCCAGCAGTCCATCGACAGGGGTTGGGAATCAGCCCCAGCATTTT. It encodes CASSPSTGVGNQPQHF.

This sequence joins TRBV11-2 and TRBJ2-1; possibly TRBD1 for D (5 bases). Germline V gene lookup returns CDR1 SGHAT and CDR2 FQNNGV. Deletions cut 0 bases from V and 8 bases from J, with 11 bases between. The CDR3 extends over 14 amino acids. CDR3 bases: TGTGCCAGCAGCTTAGAGCCCAGGGCCGATGAGCAGTTCTTC. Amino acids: CASSLEPRADEQFF.

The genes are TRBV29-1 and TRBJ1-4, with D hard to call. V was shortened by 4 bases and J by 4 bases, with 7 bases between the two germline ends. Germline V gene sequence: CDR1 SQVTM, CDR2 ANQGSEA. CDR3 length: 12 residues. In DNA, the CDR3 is TGCAGCGTTGCAGCCATTAATGAAAAACTGTTTTTT. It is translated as CSVAAINEKLFF.

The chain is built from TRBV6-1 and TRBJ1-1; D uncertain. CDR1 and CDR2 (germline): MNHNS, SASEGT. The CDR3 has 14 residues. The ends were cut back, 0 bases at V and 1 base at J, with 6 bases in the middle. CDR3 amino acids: CASSEARSNTEAFF. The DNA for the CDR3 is TGTGCCAGCAGTGAAGCTAGATCGAACACTGAAGCTTTCTTT.

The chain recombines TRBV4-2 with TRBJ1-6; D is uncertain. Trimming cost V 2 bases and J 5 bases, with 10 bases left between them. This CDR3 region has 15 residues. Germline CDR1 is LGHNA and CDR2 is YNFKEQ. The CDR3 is CASSQYSLDNSPLHF. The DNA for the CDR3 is TGTGCCAGCAGCCAATACAGCCTGGATAATTCACCCCTCCACTTT.